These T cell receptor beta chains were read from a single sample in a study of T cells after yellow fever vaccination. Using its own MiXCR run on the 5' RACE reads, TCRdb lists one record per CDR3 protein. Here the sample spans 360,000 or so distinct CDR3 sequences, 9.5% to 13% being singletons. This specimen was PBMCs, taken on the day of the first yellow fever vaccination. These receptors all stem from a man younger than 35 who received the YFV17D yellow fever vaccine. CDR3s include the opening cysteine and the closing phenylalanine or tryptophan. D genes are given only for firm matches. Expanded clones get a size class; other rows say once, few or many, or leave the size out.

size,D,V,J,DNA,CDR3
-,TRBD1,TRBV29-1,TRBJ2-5,TGCAGCGTTGAACCCCAGACAGGGGAGACCCAGTACTTC,CSVEPQTGETQYF
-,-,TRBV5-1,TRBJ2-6,TGCGCCAGCAGCCAAGGGGGCTCTGGGGCCAACGTCCTGACTTTC,CASSQGGSGANVLTF
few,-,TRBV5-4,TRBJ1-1,TGTGCCAGCAGCGAACAGACAGGGAACACTGAAGCTTTCTTT,CASSEQTGNTEAFF
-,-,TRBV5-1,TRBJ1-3,TGCGCCAGCAGCCCTATACAGGGTAGCTCTGGAAACACCATATATTTT,CASSPIQGSSGNTIYF
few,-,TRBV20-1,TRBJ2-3,TGCAGTGCTAGAGATACACTAGATACGCAGTATTTT,CSARDTLDTQYF
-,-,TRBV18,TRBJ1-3,TGTGCCAGCTCACCACCGTGGGCCGGAAGCTCTGGAAACACCATATATTTT,CASSPPWAGSSGNTIYF
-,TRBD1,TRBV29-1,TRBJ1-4,TGCAGCGCCCGGACAGGGCCTAATGAAAAACTGTTTTTT,CSARTGPNEKLFF
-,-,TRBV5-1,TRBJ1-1,TGCGCCAGCAGCTTGATAGGCAGGGGAGGGACTGAAGCTTTCTTT,CASSLIGRGGTEAFF
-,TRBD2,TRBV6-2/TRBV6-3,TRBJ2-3,TGTGCCAGCAGTGGACTAGCGGGAGCTTCAGATACGCAGTATTTT,CASSGLAGASDTQYF
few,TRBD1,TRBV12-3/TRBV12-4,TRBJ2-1,TGTGCCAGCAGCCCACAGGGGGCGAGGCTTGGTTCCTACAATGAGCAGTTCTTC,CASSPQGARLGSYNEQFF
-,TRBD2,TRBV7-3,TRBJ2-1,TGTGCCAGCAGCTTAGGACTAGCGGCCCGGGATGAGCAGTTCTTC,CASSLGLAARDEQFF
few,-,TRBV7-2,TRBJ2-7,TGTGCCAGCAGCTTAGGAGGGTTAGGCTCCTACGAGCAGTACTTC,CASSLGGLGSYEQYF
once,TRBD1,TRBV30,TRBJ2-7,TGTGCCTGGAGTTCCGCGACAGGGACCGAGCAGTACTTC,CAWSSATGTEQYF
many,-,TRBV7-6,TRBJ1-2,TGTGCCAGCAGCCTTGTACGGGACGGGGTAGCCTATGGCTACACCTTC,CASSLVRDGVAYGYTF
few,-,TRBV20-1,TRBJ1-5,TGCAGTGCTAGGATCCTCTCCGGGCCCCAGCATTTT,CSARILSGPQHF
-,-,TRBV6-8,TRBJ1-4,TGTGCCAGCTGTTCCACGGGGAAAACTAATGAAAAACTGTTTTTT,CASCSTGKTNEKLFF
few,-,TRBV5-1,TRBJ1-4,TGCGCCAGCAGCTTGCCCAGCCCCAATGAAAAACTGTTTTTT,CASSLPSPNEKLFF
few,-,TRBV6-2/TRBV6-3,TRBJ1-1,TGTGCCAGCAGTCAACGGCAGGCGAACACTGAAGCTTTCTTT,CASSQRQANTEAFF